The rows below give T cell receptor beta chains drawn from one sample of a study of T cells in Graves' hyperthyroidism and ophthalmopathy. TCRdb reprocessed the multiplex PCR reads with MiXCR, giving one entry per CDR3 protein. The table has some 800,000 distinct CDR3 sequences, approximately 40% seen once. The sequencing sample was made of blood. Every receptor here comes from a man between 18 and 29 years old with Graves' hyperthyroidism. CDR3s include the opening cysteine and the closing phenylalanine or tryptophan. The D gene is left open where the match is weak. For some rows the clone size is stated as once, few or many, or as a class when expanded; others skip it.

clone size	V gene	J gene	D gene	CDR3 DNA	CDR3 protein
NA	TRBV20-1	TRBJ2-5	TRBD1	TGCAGTGCTAGAGCCGGGACAGACGAGACCCAGTACTTC	CSARAGTDETQYF
NA	TRBV5-1	TRBJ2-5	NA	TGCGCCAGCAGTACCGGGACTCTCCAAGAGACCCAGTACTTC	CASSTGTLQETQYF
NA	TRBV29-1	TRBJ1-2	NA	TGCAGCCCGCAAGGGACCGCTAACTATGGCTACACCTTC	CSPQGTANYGYTF
NA	TRBV19	TRBJ1-3	TRBD1	TGTGCCAGTAGTGAGGGCAGGGGGCGTGGAAACACCATATATTTT	CASSEGRGRGNTIYF
NA	TRBV6-5	TRBJ2-5	NA	TGTGCCAGCAGTTACTCCATGATCCAAGAGACCCAGTACTTC	CASSYSMIQETQYF
NA	TRBV2	TRBJ1-2	TRBD1	TGTGCCAGCATCCCCTCGGGAGGGGGCCGGGACAGCTACTCCACCTTC	CASIPSGGGRDSYSTF
NA	TRBV10-3	TRBJ1-5	NA	TGTGCCATCAGTGAGTCCGCGGCAGGGGATAGCAATCAGCCCCAGCATTTT	CAISESAAGDSNQPQHF
once	TRBV6-5	TRBJ1-5	NA	TGTGCCAGCAGTTATGACATCGGCCAGCCCCAGCATTTT	CASSYDIGQPQHF
many	TRBV9	TRBJ1-2	NA	TGTGCCAGCAGCGTACAGGGTGTAGGCGGCTACACCTTC	CASSVQGVGGYTF
few	TRBV27	TRBJ1-5	TRBD1	TGTGCCAGCAGCCTCTCGGGACAGGGTAGTTGGCCCCAGCATTTT	CASSLSGQGSWPQHF
NA	TRBV6-5	TRBJ2-5	NA	TGTGCCAGCAGTGTAAGGGTGGGGATAGAGACCCAGTACTTC	CASSVRVGIETQYF
NA	TRBV20-1	TRBJ1-1	NA	TGCAGTGCTAGAACCGGGCGCCGGTATGAAGCTTTCTTT	CSARTGRRYEAFF
NA	TRBV19	TRBJ1-2	NA	TGTGCCAGTAGTATCATCCGGGGGAGTAATGGCTACACCTTC	CASSIIRGSNGYTF
many	TRBV10-3	TRBJ2-7	NA	TGTGCCACCTTGGACGGCTCCTACGAGCAGTACTTC	CATLDGSYEQYF
few	TRBV7-2	TRBJ2-5	NA	TGTGCCAGCAGCCCCTGGACCGCCCAAGAGACCCAGTACTTC	CASSPWTAQETQYF
NA	TRBV7-9	TRBJ2-5	NA	TGTGCCAGCAGCTTAGATCGGAGAAAAGAGACCCAGTACTTC	CASSLDRRKETQYF
NA	TRBV29-1	TRBJ1-2	NA	TGCAGCTCCTACAGGGAGATGGTATACACCTTC	CSSYREMVYTF
NA	TRBV7-9	TRBJ2-7	NA	NA	CASSLLAGGDGYTFEQYF
few	TRBV5-1	TRBJ1-1	NA	TGCGCCAGCAGCATGGATAGTGGTTATGAAGCTTTCTTT	CASSMDSGYEAFF
NA	TRBV19	TRBJ2-6	NA	TGTGCCCGAGTACTTGGGGCCAACGTCCTGACTTTC	CARVLGANVLTF
few	TRBV28	TRBJ1-5	NA	TGTGCCAGCAGTTTAAGCACAGGCCATCAGCCCCAGCATTTT	CASSLSTGHQPQHF
NA	TRBV27	TRBJ2-7	TRBD1	TGTGCCAGCGCCCCTTGGGGACAGGGGATCTCCTACGAGCAGTACTTC	CASAPWGQGISYEQYF
NA	TRBV7-9	TRBJ2-2	TRBD2	TGTGCCAGCAGCTTAGTATGGACTAGCGGGAGGAACACCGGGGAGCTGTTTTTT	CASSLVWTSGRNTGELFF
few	TRBV19	TRBJ1-3	TRBD1	TGTGCCAGTAAGCGAGGACAGGGCGATACTGGAAACACCATATATTTT	CASKRGQGDTGNTIYF
NA	TRBV10-3	TRBJ1-4	NA	TGTGCCATCAGTGATCCCGGGGGGGAGAAACTGTTTTTT	CAISDPGGEKLFF
few	TRBV12-3/TRBV12-4	TRBJ2-7	NA	TGTGCCAGCAGGAAGAGGGAGAGGTCCTACGAGCAGTACTTC	CASRKRERSYEQYF
few	TRBV9	TRBJ2-2	NA	TGTGCCAGCAGCCCTGTTAGCCTTTATCGTTCGGGGGAGCTGTTTTTT	CASSPVSLYRSGELFF
NA	TRBV25-1	TRBJ2-2	NA	TGCGCCAGCAGCCAAGATCGGACAGCCCAGGACGGGGAGCTGTTTTTT	CASSQDRTAQDGELFF
many	TRBV2	TRBJ2-7	NA	TGTGCCAGCAGTGAAGAGCCCGGGGCCTTCTACGAGCAGTACTTC	CASSEEPGAFYEQYF
NA	TRBV10-2	TRBJ2-6	NA	TGCGCCAGCAGTGAGTCGGCCGGCACCACTGGGGCCAACGTCCTGACTTTC	CASSESAGTTGANVLTF
NA	TRBV10-3	TRBJ1-4	NA	TGTGCCAGCTGCCGACAGTGGGAAAATGAAAAACTGTTTTTT	CASCRQWENEKLFF
many	TRBV20-1	TRBJ1-4	NA	TGCAGTGGGGTCCTCGGAAATGAAAAACTGTTTTTT	CSGVLGNEKLFF
NA	TRBV11-2	TRBJ1-2	TRBD1	TGTGCCAGCAGAGCCCTTAGGACAGGGAAAGGCTACACCTTC	CASRALRTGKGYTF
few	TRBV14	TRBJ2-7	NA	TGTGCCAGCAGCCAAGGCCTTATCTACGAGCAGTACTTC	CASSQGLIYEQYF
few	TRBV7-8	TRBJ2-7	TRBD2	TGTGCCAGCAGCTTAGGCGGGGCTAGCGGGAGAGGGACCTACGAGCAGTACTTC	CASSLGGASGRGTYEQYF
many	TRBV10-3	TRBJ2-7	NA	TGTGCCACCGCTCTAGCAATTGGGACCTACGAGCAGTACTTC	CATALAIGTYEQYF
NA	TRBV20-1	TRBJ2-1	TRBD2	TGCAGTGGAACTAGCGGGAGGTTGGATGAGCAGTTCTTC	CSGTSGRLDEQFF
many	TRBV5-6	TRBJ1-1	NA	TGTGCCAGCAGCTTGGCCACAGGGGAAGCTTTCTTT	CASSLATGEAFF
few	TRBV14	TRBJ1-2	NA	TGTGCCAGCATCCCCCAGGGAGGAGGCTACACCTTC	CASIPQGGGYTF
NA	TRBV7-9	TRBJ1-4	NA	TGTGCCAGCAGCGCGAGCCGCAGTAACAATGAAGAACTGTTTTTT	CASSASRSNNEELFF
few	TRBV7-9	TRBJ2-7	NA	TGTGCCAGCAGCTCCGACGTGGGGGAATGGTGGTACGAGCAGTACTTC	CASSSDVGEWWYEQYF
once	TRBV12-3/TRBV12-4	TRBJ1-4	NA	TGTGCCAGCAGCCCCCATCTAGGGGCACGCACCGATGAAAAACTGTTTTTT	CASSPHLGARTDEKLFF
few	TRBV12-3/TRBV12-4	TRBJ1-2	TRBD1	TGTGCCAGCAGTTATACAGGGGCGGACGGCTACACCTTC	CASSYTGADGYTF
many	TRBV7-9	TRBJ2-7	NA	TGTGCCAGCAGCCTAGAAGGGACGCGGTACGAGCAGTACTTC	CASSLEGTRYEQYF
few	TRBV25-1	TRBJ2-6	TRBD2	TGTGCCACCCCTCAGACCGGGACTAGCGTCGCCTCTGGGGCCAACGTCCTGACTTTC	CATPQTGTSVASGANVLTF
few	TRBV20-1	TRBJ2-7	NA	TGCAGTGCTAGTACCCAGGCGAGCTCCTACGAGCAGTACTTC	CSASTQASSYEQYF
many	TRBV7-8	TRBJ1-4	NA	TGTGCCAGCAGCTTATCGGGGGCCGTCGCTAATGAAAAACTGTTTTTT	CASSLSGAVANEKLFF
NA	TRBV15	TRBJ2-6	NA	TGTGCCACCAAGGGTTCTGGGGCCAACGTCCTGACTTTC	CATKGSGANVLTF
NA	TRBV6-5	TRBJ2-5	TRBD2	TGTGCCAGCAGTCAGACTAGCGGACCTCGGGGGACCCAGTACTTC	CASSQTSGPRGTQYF
few	TRBV10-3	TRBJ2-7	NA	TGTGCCAGCAGACCGGTGGGGAGCTCCTACGAGCAGTACTTC	CASRPVGSSYEQYF
few	TRBV6-5	TRBJ2-7	NA	TGTGCCAGCAGTTATCGGATCGAGTACGAGCAGTACTTC	CASSYRIEYEQYF
many	TRBV2	TRBJ1-2	NA	TGTGCCAGCAGTGAAGTTGGCAGGCGGTCGGGCTATGGCTACACCTTC	CASSEVGRRSGYGYTF
many	TRBV25-1	TRBJ2-7	TRBD2	TGTGCCAGCAGTGGTGGGACTAGCGGGACTGTCGAGTACTTC	CASSGGTSGTVEYF
NA	TRBV6-1	TRBJ1-5	NA	TGTGCCGTCACACGAGTTAATCAGCCCCAGCATTTT	CAVTRVNQPQHF
NA	TRBV29-1	TRBJ1-1	NA	TGCAGCGCAGACCGGTTAGAGAACACTGAAGCTTTCTTT	CSADRLENTEAFF